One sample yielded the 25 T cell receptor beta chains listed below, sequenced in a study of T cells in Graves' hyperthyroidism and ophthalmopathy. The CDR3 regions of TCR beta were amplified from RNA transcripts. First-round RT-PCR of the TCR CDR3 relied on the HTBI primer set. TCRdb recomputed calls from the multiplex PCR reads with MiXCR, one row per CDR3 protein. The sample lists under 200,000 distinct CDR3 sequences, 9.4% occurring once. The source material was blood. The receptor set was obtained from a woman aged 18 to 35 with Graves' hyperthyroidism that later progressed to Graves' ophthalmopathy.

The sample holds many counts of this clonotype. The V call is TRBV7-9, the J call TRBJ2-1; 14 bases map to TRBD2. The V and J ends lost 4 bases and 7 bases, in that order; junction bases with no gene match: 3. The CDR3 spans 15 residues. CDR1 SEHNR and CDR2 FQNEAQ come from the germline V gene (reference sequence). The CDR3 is CASSSTSGGANEQFF. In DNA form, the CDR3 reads TGTGCCAGCAGCTCGACTAGCGGGGGGGCAAATGAGCAGTTCTTC.

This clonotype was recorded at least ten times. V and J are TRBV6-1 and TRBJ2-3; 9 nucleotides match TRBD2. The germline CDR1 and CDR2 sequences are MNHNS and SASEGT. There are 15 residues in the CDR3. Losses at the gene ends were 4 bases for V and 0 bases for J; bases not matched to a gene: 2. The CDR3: CASSGLAGSTDTQYF. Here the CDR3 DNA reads TGTGCCAGCAGTGGGCTAGCGGGAAGCACAGATACGCAGTATTTT.

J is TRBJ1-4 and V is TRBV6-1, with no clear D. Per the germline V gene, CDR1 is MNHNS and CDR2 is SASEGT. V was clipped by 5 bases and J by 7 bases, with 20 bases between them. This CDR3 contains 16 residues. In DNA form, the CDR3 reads TGTGCCAGCAGTTTCGATACCGTGATTTGGGTTGAAAAACTGTTTTTT. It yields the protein CASSFDTVIWVEKLFF.

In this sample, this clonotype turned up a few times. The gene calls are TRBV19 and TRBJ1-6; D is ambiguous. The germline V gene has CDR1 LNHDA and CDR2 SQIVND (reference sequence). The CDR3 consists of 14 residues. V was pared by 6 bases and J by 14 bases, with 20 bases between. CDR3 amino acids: CASSLPGGGMSLHF. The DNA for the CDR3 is TGTGCCAGTAGCCTACCAGGCGGAGGCATGTCCCTCCACTTT.

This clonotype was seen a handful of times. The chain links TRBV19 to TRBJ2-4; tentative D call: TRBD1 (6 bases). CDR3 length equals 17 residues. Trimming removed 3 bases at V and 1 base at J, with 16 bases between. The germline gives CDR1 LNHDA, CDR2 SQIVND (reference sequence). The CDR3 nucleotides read TGTGCCAGTAGTATGTTCGCAGGGGCGAAGGCCAAAAACATTCAGTACTTC. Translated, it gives CASSMFAGAKAKNIQYF.

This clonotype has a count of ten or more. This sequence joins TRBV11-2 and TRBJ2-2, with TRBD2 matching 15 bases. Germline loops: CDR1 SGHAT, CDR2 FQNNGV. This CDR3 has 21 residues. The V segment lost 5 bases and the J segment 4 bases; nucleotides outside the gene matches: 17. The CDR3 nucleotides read TGTGCCAGCAGCCCCCATCGGACTAGCGGGAGGGCCTTCCGAGGCACCGGGGAGCTGTTTTTT. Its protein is CASSPHRTSGRAFRGTGELFF.

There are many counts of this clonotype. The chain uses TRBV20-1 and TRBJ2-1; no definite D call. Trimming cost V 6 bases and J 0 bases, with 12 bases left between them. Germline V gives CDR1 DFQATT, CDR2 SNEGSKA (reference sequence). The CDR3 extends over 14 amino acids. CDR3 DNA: TGCAGTGCCAATAGAATGAGCTCCTACAATGAGCAGTTCTTC. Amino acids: CSANRMSSYNEQFF.

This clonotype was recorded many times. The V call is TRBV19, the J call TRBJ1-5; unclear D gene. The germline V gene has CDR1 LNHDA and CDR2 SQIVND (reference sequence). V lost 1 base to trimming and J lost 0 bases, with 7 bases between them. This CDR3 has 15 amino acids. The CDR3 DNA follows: TGTGCCAGTAGTATAGGCCGGTATAGCAATCAGCCCCAGCATTTT. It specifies CASSIGRYSNQPQHF.

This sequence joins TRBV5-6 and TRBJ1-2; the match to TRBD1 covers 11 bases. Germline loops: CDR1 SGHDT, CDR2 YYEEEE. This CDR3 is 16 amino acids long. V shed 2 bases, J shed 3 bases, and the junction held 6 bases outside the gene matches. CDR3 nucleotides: TGTGCCAGCAGCTTCCGGGACAGGGGGTCCTACTATGGCTACACCTTC. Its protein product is CASSFRDRGSYYGYTF.

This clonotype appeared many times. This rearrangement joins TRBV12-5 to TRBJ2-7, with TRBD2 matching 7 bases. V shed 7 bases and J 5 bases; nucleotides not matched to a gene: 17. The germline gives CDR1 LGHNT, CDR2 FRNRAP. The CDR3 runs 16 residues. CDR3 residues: CASAKGEGGTRHEQYF. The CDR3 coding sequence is TGTGCTAGTGCCAAAGGGGAGGGTGGGACCCGTCACGAGCAGTACTTC.

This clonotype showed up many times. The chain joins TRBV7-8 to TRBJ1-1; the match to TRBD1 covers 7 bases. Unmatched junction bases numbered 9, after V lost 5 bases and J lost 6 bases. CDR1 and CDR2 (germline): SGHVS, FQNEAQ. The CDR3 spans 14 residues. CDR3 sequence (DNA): TGTGCCAGCAGCAATAGGACAGGTTTCTCTGAAGCTTTCTTT. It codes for CASSNRTGFSEAFF.

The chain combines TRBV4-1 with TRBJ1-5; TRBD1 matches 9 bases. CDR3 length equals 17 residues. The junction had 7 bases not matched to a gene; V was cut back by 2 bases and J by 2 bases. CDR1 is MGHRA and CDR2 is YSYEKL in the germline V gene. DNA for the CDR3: TGCGCCAGCAGCCAACCGGGACAGGGTAGAGGCAATCAGCCCCAGCATTTT. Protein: CASSQPGQGRGNQPQHF.

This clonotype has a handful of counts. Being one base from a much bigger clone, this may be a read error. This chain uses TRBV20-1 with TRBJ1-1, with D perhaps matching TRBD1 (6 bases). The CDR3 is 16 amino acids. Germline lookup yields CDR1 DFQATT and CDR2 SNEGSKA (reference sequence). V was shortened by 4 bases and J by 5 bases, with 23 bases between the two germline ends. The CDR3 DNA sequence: TGCAGTGCTAATGGAGCCTACCGGGACAAGGGGACTGAAGCTTTCTTT. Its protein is CSANGAYRDKGTEAFF.

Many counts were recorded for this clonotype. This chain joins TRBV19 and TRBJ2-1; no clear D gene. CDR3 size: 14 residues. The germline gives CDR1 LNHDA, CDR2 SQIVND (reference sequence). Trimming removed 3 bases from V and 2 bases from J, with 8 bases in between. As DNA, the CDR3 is TGTGCCAGTAGTATGGTGGGAACCTACAATGAGCAGTTCTTC. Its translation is CASSMVGTYNEQFF.

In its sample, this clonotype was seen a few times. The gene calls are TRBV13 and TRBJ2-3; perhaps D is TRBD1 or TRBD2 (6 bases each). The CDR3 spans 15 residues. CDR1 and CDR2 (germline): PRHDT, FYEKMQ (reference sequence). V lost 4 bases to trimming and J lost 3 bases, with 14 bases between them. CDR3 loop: CASSSRKGGTDTQYF. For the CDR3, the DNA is TGTGCCAGCAGCTCACGTAAGGGGGGAACAGATACGCAGTATTTT.

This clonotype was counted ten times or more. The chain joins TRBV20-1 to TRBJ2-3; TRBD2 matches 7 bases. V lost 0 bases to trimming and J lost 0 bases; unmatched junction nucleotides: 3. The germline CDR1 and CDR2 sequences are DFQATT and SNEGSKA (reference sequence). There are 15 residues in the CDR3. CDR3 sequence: CSARDKRGSTDTQYF. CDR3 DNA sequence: TGCAGTGCTAGAGATAAGCGGGGAAGCACAGATACGCAGTATTTT.

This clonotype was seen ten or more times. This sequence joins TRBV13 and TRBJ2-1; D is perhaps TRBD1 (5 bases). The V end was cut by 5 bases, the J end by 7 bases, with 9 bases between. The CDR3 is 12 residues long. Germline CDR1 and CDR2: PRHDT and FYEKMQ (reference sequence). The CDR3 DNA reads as TGTGCCAGCAGCCTCTCAGGGAATGAGCAGTTCTTC. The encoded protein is CASSLSGNEQFF. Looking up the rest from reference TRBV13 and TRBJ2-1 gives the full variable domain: AAGVIQSPRHLIKEKRETATLKCYPIPRHDTVYWYQQGPGQDPQFLISFYEKMQSDKGSIPDRFSAQQFSDYHSELNMSSLELGDSALYFCASSLSGNEQFFGPGTRLTVL.

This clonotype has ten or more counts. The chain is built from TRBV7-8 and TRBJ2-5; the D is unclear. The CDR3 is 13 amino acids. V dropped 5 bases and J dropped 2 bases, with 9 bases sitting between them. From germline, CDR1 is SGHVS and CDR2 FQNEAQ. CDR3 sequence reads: CASSTRRQETQYF. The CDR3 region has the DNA TGTGCCAGCAGCACCCGGAGACAAGAGACCCAGTACTTC.

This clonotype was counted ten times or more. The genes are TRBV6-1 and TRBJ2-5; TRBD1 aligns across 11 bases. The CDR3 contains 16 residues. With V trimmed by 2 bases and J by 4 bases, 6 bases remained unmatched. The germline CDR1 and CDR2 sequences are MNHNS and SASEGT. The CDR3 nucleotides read TGTGCCAGCAGTGAATGGACAGGGGGCACGGGAGAGACCCAGTACTTC. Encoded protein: CASSEWTGGTGETQYF.

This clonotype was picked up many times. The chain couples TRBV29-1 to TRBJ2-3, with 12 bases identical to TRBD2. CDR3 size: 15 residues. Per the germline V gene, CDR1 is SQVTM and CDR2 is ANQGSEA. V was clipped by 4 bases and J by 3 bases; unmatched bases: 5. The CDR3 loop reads CSVGLAGEFTDTQYF. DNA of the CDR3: TGCAGCGTTGGACTAGCGGGAGAATTTACAGATACGCAGTATTTT.

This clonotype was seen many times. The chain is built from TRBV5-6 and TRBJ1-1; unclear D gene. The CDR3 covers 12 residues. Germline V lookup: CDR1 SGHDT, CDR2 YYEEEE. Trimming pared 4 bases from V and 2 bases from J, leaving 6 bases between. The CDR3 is CASSIQNTEAFF. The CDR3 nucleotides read TGTGCCAGCAGCATCCAAAACACTGAAGCTTTCTTT.

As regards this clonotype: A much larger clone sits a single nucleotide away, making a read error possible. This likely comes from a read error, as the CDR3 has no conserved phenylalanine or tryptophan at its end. Here the CDR3 DNA reads TGTGCCAGCAACGACAGGGAAGTCACTGAAGCTTTCTCT. Its protein is CASNDREVTEAFS. The chain has TRBV2 and TRBJ1-1; 7 nucleotides align to TRBD1. This CDR3 region has 13 residues. The ends lost 7 bases at V and 4 bases at J; junction bases unmatched: 6. Germline V CDR1 and CDR2: SNHLY, FYNNEI.

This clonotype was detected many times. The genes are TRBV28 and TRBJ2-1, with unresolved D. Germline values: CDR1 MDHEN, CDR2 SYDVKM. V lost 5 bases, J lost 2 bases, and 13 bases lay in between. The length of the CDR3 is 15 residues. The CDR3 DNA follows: TGTGCCAGCAGTCCCGCCCCAGGACCCTACAATGAGCAGTTCTTC. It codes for CASSPAPGPYNEQFF.

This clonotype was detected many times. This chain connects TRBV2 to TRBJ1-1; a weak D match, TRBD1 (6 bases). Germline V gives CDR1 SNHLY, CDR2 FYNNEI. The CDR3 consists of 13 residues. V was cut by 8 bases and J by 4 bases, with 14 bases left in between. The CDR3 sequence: CASLQQGFTEAFF. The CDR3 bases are TGTGCCAGCCTCCAACAGGGATTCACTGAAGCTTTCTTT.

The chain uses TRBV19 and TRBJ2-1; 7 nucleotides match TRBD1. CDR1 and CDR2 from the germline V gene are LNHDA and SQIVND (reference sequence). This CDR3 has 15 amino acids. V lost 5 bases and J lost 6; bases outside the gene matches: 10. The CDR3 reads CASSQERGLSNEQFF. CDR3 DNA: TGTGCCAGTAGTCAGGAGAGGGGGCTCAGCAATGAGCAGTTCTTC.